This paragraph covers one T cell receptor (beta chain) sequence. This specimen belongs to a study of T cells in tumors after PD-1 blockade. Study in general: Patients had no prior checkpoint blockade, systemic immunosuppressants, or anti-cancer therapy within 4 weeks. Patients received pembrolizumab 200 mg every 3 weeks or cemiplimab 350 mg every 2 weeks.

Using immunoSEQ multiplex PCR, the repertoire was profiled, and TCRdb retains in-frame clones only, with some absent. The table includes roughly 59,000 clones, around 80% detected once. Trimming took 3 bases from V and 6 from J, leaving 14 bases between them. Germline V lookup: CDR1 SGHTA, CDR2 FQGTGA. This CDR3 region has 14 residues. The V gene is TRBV7-3, the J gene TRBJ2-5; D is perhaps TRBD1 or TRBD2 (5 bases each). The sequence derives from a human donor with basal cell carcinoma. The sequences come from PBMCs, collected before anti-PD-1 treatment. DNA of the CDR3: TGTGCCAGCAGCTTCTCGGCAGGGAGTCAGACCCAGTACTTC. It is translated as CASSFSAGSQTQYF.